This T cell receptor beta chain was retrieved from a study of Graves' ophthalmopathy and Graves' hyperthyroidism. Study conclusions and caveats: Ophthalmopathy progression was predicted with under 71% sensitivity and roughly 74% specificity.

V dropped 1 base and J dropped 2 bases, with 9 bases sitting between them. CDR1 is SGHTA and CDR2 is FQGNSA in the germline V gene. The CDR3 has 14 amino acids. The TCR beta CDR3 regions underwent amplification from RNA transcripts. Second-round multiplex PCR came after first-round RT-PCR with HTBI primers. One entry per CDR3 protein results from TCRdb running MiXCR on the multiplex PCR reads. The repertoire holds around 1.1 million distinct CDR3 sequences, with about two fifths as singletons. This clonotype was counted many times. Its antigen is still unknown. The receptor comes from an adult man with Graves' hyperthyroidism. The sequenced sample consisted of peripheral blood or thyroid tissue (not recorded which). J is TRBJ2-7 and V is TRBV7-2; D is undetermined. The CDR3 DNA sequence: TGTGCCAGCAGCTTAGAATCAGGAACCTACGAGCAGTACTTC. It specifies CASSLESGTYEQYF.